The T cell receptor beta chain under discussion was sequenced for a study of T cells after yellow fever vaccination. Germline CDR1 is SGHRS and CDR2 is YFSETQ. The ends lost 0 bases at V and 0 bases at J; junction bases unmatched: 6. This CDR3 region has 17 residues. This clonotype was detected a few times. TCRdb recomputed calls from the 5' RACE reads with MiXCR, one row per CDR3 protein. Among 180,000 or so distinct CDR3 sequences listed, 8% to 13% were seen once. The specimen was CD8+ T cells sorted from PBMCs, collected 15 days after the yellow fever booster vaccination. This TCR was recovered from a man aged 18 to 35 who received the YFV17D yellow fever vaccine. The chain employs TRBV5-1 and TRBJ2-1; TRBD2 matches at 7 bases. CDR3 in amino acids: CASSLEAGVSSYNEQFF. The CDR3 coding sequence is TGCGCCAGCAGCTTGGAGGCGGGGGTGAGCTCCTACAATGAGCAGTTCTTC.